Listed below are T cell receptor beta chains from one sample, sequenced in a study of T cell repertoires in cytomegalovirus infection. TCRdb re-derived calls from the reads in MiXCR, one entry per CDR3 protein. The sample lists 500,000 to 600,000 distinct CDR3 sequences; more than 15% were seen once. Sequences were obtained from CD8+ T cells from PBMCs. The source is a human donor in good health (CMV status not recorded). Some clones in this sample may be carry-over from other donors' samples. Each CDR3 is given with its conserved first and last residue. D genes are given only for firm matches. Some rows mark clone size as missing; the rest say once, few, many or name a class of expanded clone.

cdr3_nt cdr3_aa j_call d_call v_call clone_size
TGTGCCAGCCGACAGGGGCGCGACGAGCAGTACTTC CASRQGRDEQYF TRBJ2-7 TRBD1 TRBV27 few
TGCAGTGCTAGAGGGGAACAGTCCAAAGATGAGCAGTTCTTC CSARGEQSKDEQFF TRBJ2-1 . TRBV20-1 few
TGTGCCAGCACCATCACCGGAAGGGGGGGCGAATCCTACGAGCAGTACTTC CASTITGRGGESYEQYF TRBJ2-7 . TRBV12-3/TRBV12-4 many
TGTGCCACCAGCCTCAGGGAAGGCACAGATACGCAGTATTTT CATSLREGTDTQYF TRBJ2-3 . TRBV24-1 .
TGTGCCAGCAGCTTAAACGAGGGGGCAAACAATCAGCCCCAGCATTTT CASSLNEGANNQPQHF TRBJ1-5 TRBD1 TRBV7-6 many
TGTGCCAGCAGTCAGGGTTCGTACCAAGAGACCCAGTACTTC CASSQGSYQETQYF TRBJ2-5 . TRBV6-1 .
TGTGCCAGCCTTAACGATGAAGCTTTCTTT CASLNDEAFF TRBJ1-1 . TRBV14 .
TGTGCCAGCAGTTACTCTTCAGGGAAGGGCTACACCTTC CASSYSSGKGYTF TRBJ1-2 . TRBV6-5 many
TGTGCCAGCAGTCTACAGGGCGTCTCTGGAAACACCATATATTTT CASSLQGVSGNTIYF TRBJ1-3 . TRBV12-3/TRBV12-4 many
TGTGCCAGCAGCTTCCCGGGACTAGCGGGAGGCCCGGAGCAGTTCTTC CASSFPGLAGGPEQFF TRBJ2-1 TRBD2 TRBV7-8 many
TGTGCCAGCAGTTCGGGACAGGGGGAAGAATATGGCTACACCTTC CASSSGQGEEYGYTF TRBJ1-2 TRBD1 TRBV27 few
TGTGCCAGCAGTGCGACCCCGGGTGACATGAACACTGAAGCTTTCTTT CASSATPGDMNTEAFF TRBJ1-1 . TRBV2 few
TGTGCCAGCGGCGGACAGAGGAATCAGCCCCAGCATTTT CASGGQRNQPQHF TRBJ1-5 . TRBV6-8 .
TGTGCCAGCAGCTTAGGCGGTACAGGGAACTACGAGCAGTACTTC CASSLGGTGNYEQYF TRBJ2-7 . TRBV7-9 few
TGCAGTGCTCCACGGTCTAGCGTTTACAATGAGCAGTTCTTC CSAPRSSVYNEQFF TRBJ2-1 . TRBV20-1 few
TGCAGCGTCACGAACCCTACAGGGCCCGCGAACACCGGGGAGCTGTTTTTT CSVTNPTGPANTGELFF TRBJ2-2 . TRBV29-1 .
TGTGCCAGCTCACCTTTACCGGGACTCCTAGAAGGAAATGAGCAGTTCTTC CASSPLPGLLEGNEQFF TRBJ2-1 . TRBV18 .
TGTGTGTCTAACGGGGGAGTAGACAATGAGCAGTTCTTC CVSNGGVDNEQFF TRBJ2-1 . TRBV27 .
TGTGCCAGCAGCTTTCACAGCCGTTACGAGCAGTACTTC CASSFHSRYEQYF TRBJ2-7 . TRBV11-1 .
TGTGCCAGCAGCTTGGTAGGTCAGGCGCAGGAGACCCAGTACTTC CASSLVGQAQETQYF TRBJ2-5 . TRBV5-6 few
TGTGCCAGCAGTGAAGTAGAAGGGATCTACGAGCAGTACTTC CASSEVEGIYEQYF TRBJ2-7 . TRBV6-1 many
TGTGCCAGCAGTTTTCACCAGGGAGGGAACTATGGCTACACCTTC CASSFHQGGNYGYTF TRBJ1-2 . TRBV12-3/TRBV12-4 many
TGTGCCAGTAGTGTGGGGAAAAGCCGACTAGATAGCAATCAGCCCCAGCATTTT CASSVGKSRLDSNQPQHF TRBJ1-5 . TRBV19 .
TGTGCCACCAGTGATGACAGGGAATCAGTATCTGAAAAACTGTTTTTT CATSDDRESVSEKLFF TRBJ1-4 TRBD1 TRBV24-1 many
TGTGCCAGCAGCCAAGTGGGCACGCCAGGGGAGCTGTTTTTT CASSQVGTPGELFF TRBJ2-2 . TRBV4-2 .
TGTGCCAGCAGCCAAGGTAGAGGGTGGGATGAGCAGTTCTTC CASSQGRGWDEQFF TRBJ2-1 . TRBV4-2 .
TGTGCCAGCAGCTTCGACAGCGCCTCCTACGAGCAGTACTTC CASSFDSASYEQYF TRBJ2-7 . TRBV7-9 .
TGTGCCACCTCAAGTTTTAGCAATCAGCCCCAGCATTTT CATSSFSNQPQHF TRBJ1-5 . TRBV7-2 many
TGTGCCAGCAGCCTAGACAGGACCGAGACCGGGGAGCTGTTTTTT CASSLDRTETGELFF TRBJ2-2 . TRBV9 once
TGTGCCAGCAGTTTAGATGGCGCGCGGGAGCAGTTCTTC CASSLDGAREQFF TRBJ2-1 . TRBV12-3/TRBV12-4 many
TGTGCCAGCAGTCTAGAGGCGGGGGGGAAAGCGAACACCGGGGAGCTGTTTTTT CASSLEAGGKANTGELFF TRBJ2-2 TRBD2 TRBV12-3/TRBV12-4 many
TGTGCCAGCAGCCCGGGCGGAGGGAGTTTCTTC CASSPGGGSFF TRBJ2-1 . TRBV28 few
TGTGCCAGCACCCGCCCTGGGTACAATGAGCAGTTCTTC CASTRPGYNEQFF TRBJ2-1 . TRBV12-3/TRBV12-4 many
TGTGCCAGCAGCGTAGGGGACTGGGGCAGCACTGAAGCTTTCTTT CASSVGDWGSTEAFF TRBJ1-1 . TRBV9 .
TGTGCCAGCAGCTCCAACCCCCGGCCCTCTCGGGACGAGCAGTACTTC CASSSNPRPSRDEQYF TRBJ2-7 . TRBV7-8 many
TGTGCCAGCAGCTTGGACCCCGGCACAGATACGCAGTATTTT CASSLDPGTDTQYF TRBJ2-3 . TRBV11-3 many
TGTGCCAGCAGCCTAGGTCTAGGACTAGCGGGAGCAGATACGCAGTATTTT CASSLGLGLAGADTQYF TRBJ2-3 TRBD2 TRBV4-2 once
TGCGCCAGCAGCTTCTCTAGGAGGTTACCGAATGAGCAGATCTTC CASSFSRRLPNEQIF TRBJ2-1 . TRBV5-1 .
TGTGCCAGCAGCCGGGACCCGGCCTACGAGCAGTACTTC CASSRDPAYEQYF TRBJ2-7 . TRBV28 .
TGTGCCAGCAGTCCTGGGGGGGGTAGCAATCAGCCCCAGCATTTT CASSPGGGSNQPQHF TRBJ1-5 . TRBV28 many
TGTGCCAGCAGTAACCACCGGGACAGGGGACCAGGTGGGGCCAACGTCCTGACTTTC CASSNHRDRGPGGANVLTF TRBJ2-6 TRBD1 TRBV7-9 many
TGCAGCGTATATAGCGGGGGGTACTGCAATGAGCAGTTCTTC CSVYSGGYCNEQFF TRBJ2-1 TRBD2 TRBV29-1 .
TGTGCCATCAGTGGCAGGACAGGGGCGAACACTGAAGCTTTCTTT CAISGRTGANTEAFF TRBJ1-1 TRBD1 TRBV10-3 few
TGTGCCAGCAGCCGGGGAGGGACCTACGAGCAGTACTTC CASSRGGTYEQYF TRBJ2-7 TRBD2 TRBV7-9 many
TGTGCCAGCAGTTTAGGCCCCCCCAACGAGCAGTACTTC CASSLGPPNEQYF TRBJ2-7 . TRBV27 few
TGTGCCACCTCGCAAGGGACCGGAAGGGATACGCAGTATTTT CATSQGTGRDTQYF TRBJ2-3 . TRBV24-1 few
TGTGCCAGCAGCCAAGCGGTGGTCAGGGAAAAATATAATTCACCCCTCCACTTT CASSQAVVREKYNSPLHF TRBJ1-6 . TRBV4-2 .
TGTGCCAGCCGGAACGGGTACGAGCAGTACTTC CASRNGYEQYF TRBJ2-7 . TRBV27 many